Below are 32 T cell receptor beta chains sequenced from a single sample in a study of control samples from healthy donors and cancer patients. Some clones are missing from TCRdb's copy, which holds only in-frame ones; the method was immunoSEQ multiplex PCR. The table lists 120,000 to 150,000 clones, about 89% of them singletons, with more than 6.5% in the top ten. The sequencing input was blood. The receptors were sampled from a man aged 18 to 30 in good health.

This chain connects TRBV11-2 to TRBJ1-2; tentative D call: TRBD1 (5 bases). This CDR3 has 14 amino acids. The V gene lost 2 bases and the J gene lost 4 bases, with 11 bases spanning the gap. Germline CDR1 and CDR2: SGHAT and FQNNGV. The CDR3: CASSLMAGFYGYTF. CDR3 bases: TGTGCCAGCAGCTTAATGGCAGGGTTCTATGGCTACACCTTC.

The chain has TRBV19 and TRBJ2-7, with 7 bases that match TRBD2. The germline V gene has CDR1 LNHDA and CDR2 SQIVND (reference sequence). The CDR3 has 15 residues. Trimming took 3 bases from V and 0 from J; bases not matched to a gene: 5. The CDR3 sequence: CASSILGGSSYEQYF. The CDR3, as DNA: TGTGCCAGTAGTATTTTGGGGGGGTCCTCCTACGAGCAGTACTTC.

The CDR3, as DNA: TGTGCCAGCAGCTTGCGGGACACCGGCACTGAAGCTTTCTTT. This codes for CASSLRDTGTEAFF. The chain is built from TRBV5-8 and TRBJ1-1, with D perhaps TRBD1 (6 bases). V was cut by 1 base and J by 4 bases, with 11 bases left in between. Germline CDR1 SGHTS, CDR2 YDEGEE. The CDR3 is 14 residues long.

The rearrangement joins TRBV10-3 to TRBJ2-7, with D perhaps TRBD1 or TRBD2 (6 bases each). V was shortened by 11 bases and J by 2 bases, with 19 bases between the two germline ends. This CDR3 spans 14 amino acids. CDR1 and CDR2 from the germline V gene are ENHRY and SYGVKD. CDR3 sequence: CAVGTGRTPYEQYF. DNA for the CDR3: TGTGCCGTCGGCACAGGGAGGACCCCCTACGAGCAGTACTTC.

This clone was picked up a small number of times. CDR3 sequence reads: CASGFYPDPTGNTIYF. CDR3 DNA: TGTGCTAGTGGTTTCTACCCAGATCCAACTGGAAACACCATATATTTT. The chain uses TRBV12-5 and TRBJ1-3, with no clear D. The CDR3 spans 16 residues. Trimming stripped 3 bases from V and 2 bases from J, with 14 bases between. Germline V gene data show CDR1 as LGHNT and CDR2 as FRNRAP.

The J gene is TRBJ2-5, the V gene TRBV11-2; 8 bases are a match to TRBD1. With 1 base clipped from V and 4 bases from J, the junction kept 8 bases outside the gene matches. The CDR3 length is 16 residues. Germline-derived CDR1 and CDR2 are SGHAT and FQNNGV. The CDR3 DNA is TGTGCCAGCAGCTTAGGCAGGGGGCGGCAGTCAGAGACCCAGTACTTC. Encoded protein: CASSLGRGRQSETQYF.

V is TRBV18 and J is TRBJ1-5; D is perhaps TRBD1 (5 bases). V dropped 6 bases and J dropped 1 base, with 19 bases sitting between them. Germline-derived CDR1 and CDR2 are KGHSH and LQKENI. This CDR3 region has 17 residues. CDR3 DNA sequence: TGTGCCAGCTCCCCGCGCGTTGGGACGGGGAGCAATCAGCCCCAGCATTTT. It is translated as CASSPRVGTGSNQPQHF.

This chain connects TRBV28 to TRBJ1-2, with 7 bases identical to TRBD1. This CDR3 comprises 14 residues. CDR1 and CDR2 (germline): MDHEN, SYDVKM. Trimming at V came to 6 bases and at J to 8 bases, leaving 12 bases not matched to a gene. DNA of the CDR3: TGTGCCAGCAGGGTAAAAGACAGGGTATGGGGCTACACCTTC. Translation: CASRVKDRVWGYTF.

The V gene is TRBV28, the J gene TRBJ2-1; possibly TRBD2 for D (5 bases). The CDR3 runs to 19 residues. Per the germline V gene, CDR1 is MDHEN and CDR2 is SYDVKM. Trimming cost V 6 bases and J 4 bases, with 28 bases left between them. The CDR3 region has the DNA TGTGCCAGCAGCACCGACTCGGACTGGCCTGGGCTCCTATACAATGAGCAGTTCTTC. Its protein product is CASSTDSDWPGLLYNEQFF.

This chain joins TRBV19 and TRBJ2-7; perhaps TRBD1 as D (6 bases). The CDR3 spans 14 residues. Germline values: CDR1 LNHDA, CDR2 SQIVND (reference sequence). V dropped 1 base and J dropped 3 bases, with 10 bases sitting between them. The CDR3 sequence is CASSIVGGFYEQYF. The CDR3 nucleotides read TGTGCCAGTAGTATAGTTGGGGGCTTCTACGAGCAGTACTTC.

This sequence joins TRBV12-2 and TRBJ2-1; the D call TRBD1 from the table was never checked on the DNA. TRBV12-2 is described as a pseudogene. CDR3 length: 15 amino acids. The CDR3 loop reads CASRRGQFTTGEQFF. In DNA, the CDR3 is TGTGCAAGTCGCCGCGGACAGTTTACAACAGGGGAGCAGTTCTTC.

The chain joins TRBV12-3 or TRBV12-4 to TRBJ2-5; no firm D call. This CDR3 comprises 13 residues. Trimming shortened V by 2 bases and J by 3 bases, and 7 bases separated the two germline ends. The CDR3 loop reads CASSLSLKETQYF. CDR3 sequence (DNA): TGTGCCAGCAGTTTAAGTCTTAAAGAGACCCAGTACTTC.

V and J are TRBV19 and TRBJ1-6; D may be TRBD1 (5 bases). Germline V CDR1 and CDR2: LNHDA, SQIVND (reference sequence). The CDR3 runs to 17 residues. Trimming shortened V by 5 bases and J by 2 bases, and 16 bases separated the two germline ends. CDR3: CASSGDQGGAYNSPLHF. The DNA for the CDR3 is TGTGCCAGTAGTGGCGATCAGGGAGGCGCCTATAATTCACCCCTCCACTTT.

V usage is TRBV7-3 and J usage is TRBJ2-5, with TRBD1 matching over 8 bases. The V gene's germline CDR1 is SGHTA and CDR2 FQGTGA. There are 14 residues in the CDR3. V dropped 2 bases and J dropped 3; count of bases not matched to a gene: 2. The CDR3 bases are TGTGCCAGCAGCTTAGAACAGGGGGAAGAGACCCAGTACTTC. Translation gives CASSLEQGEETQYF.

CDR3 coding DNA: TGCGCCAGCAGCCCCGAGGGGCCATTTCAGCCCCAGCATTTT. Protein sequence: CASSPEGPFQPQHF. V is TRBV5-1 and J is TRBJ1-5, with D perhaps TRBD1 (5 bases). The V gene's germline CDR1 is SGHRS and CDR2 YFSETQ. Trimming left V 4 bases short and J 6 bases short, with 14 bases between. The length of the CDR3 is 14 residues.

V gene TRBV11-2 combines with J gene TRBJ1-5; D unclear. The CDR3 totals 12 residues. Germline V gene sequence: CDR1 SGHAT, CDR2 FQNNGV. V lost 2 bases, J lost 3 bases, and 2 bases lay in between. The CDR3: CASSLNNQPQHF. The CDR3 region has the DNA TGTGCCAGCAGCTTAAACAATCAGCCCCAGCATTTT.

The CDR3 DNA is TGTGCCAGCAGTTTCCAGGCCTACGAGCAGTACTTC. Amino acids: CASSFQAYEQYF. This sequence joins TRBV28 and TRBJ2-7; D call uncertain. Trimming pared 3 bases from V and 2 bases from J, leaving 5 bases between. The CDR3 contains 12 residues. Germline CDR1 is MDHEN and CDR2 is SYDVKM.

The J gene is TRBJ2-7, the V gene TRBV27, with 9 bases aligning to TRBD2. J lost 0 bases, V lost 4 bases, and 13 bases had no gene match. The CDR3 loop spans 18 amino acids. Germline assignment: CDR1 MNHEY and CDR2 SMNVEV (reference sequence). CDR3 residues: CASSSLPSSSGVSYEQYF. The CDR3 DNA follows: TGTGCCAGCAGTTCCCTCCCCTCCTCTAGCGGGGTCTCCTACGAGCAGTACTTC.

The CDR3 region has the DNA TGTGCCAGCAGCACCGGGCCCGGCAATTCACCCCTCCACTTT. Its translation is CASSTGPGNSPLHF. The V gene is TRBV5-6, the J gene TRBJ1-6, with D uncertain. The germline gives CDR1 SGHDT, CDR2 YYEEEE. The CDR3 totals 14 residues. V was trimmed by 4 bases and J by 7 bases, leaving 12 bases between them.

In its sample, this clone is medium-sized. This chain uses TRBV5-6 with TRBJ1-2, with D tentatively TRBD1 (5 bases). Germline V gene data show CDR1 as SGHDT and CDR2 as YYEEEE. This CDR3 has 15 residues. Trimming pared 7 bases from V and 4 bases from J, leaving 20 bases between. In DNA form, the CDR3 reads TGTGCCAGCTCCGCGGGCGGGGGATCTATCTATGGCTACACCTTC. Amino acid sequence: CASSAGGGSIYGYTF. Drawing the rest from reference TRBV5-6 and TRBJ1-2, the complete variable domain is DAGVTQSPTHLIKTRGQQVTLRCSPKSGHDTVSWYQQALGQGPQFIFQYYEEEERQRGNFPDRFSGHQFPNYSSELNVNALLLGDSALYLCASSAGGGSIYGYTFGSGTRLTVV.

This clone was recorded only once. The chain joins TRBV4-2 to TRBJ2-5; 9 positions match TRBD2. The junction had 6 bases not matched to a gene; V was cut back by 0 bases and J by 4 bases. CDR1 is LGHNA, CDR2 YNFKEQ, per germline. CDR3 length equals 16 residues. CDR3 loop: CASSQDLASGVETQYF. The CDR3 DNA reads TGTGCCAGCAGCCAAGATTTAGCTAGCGGGGTAGAGACCCAGTACTTC.

The CDR3 is CAWSPPGANYYEQYF. CDR3 sequence (DNA): TGTGCCTGGAGCCCCCCGGGGGCGAATTACTACGAGCAGTACTTC. The chain employs TRBV30 and TRBJ2-7; D may correspond to TRBD1 or TRBD2 (6 bases each). Trimming shortened V by 3 bases and J by 3 bases, and 18 bases separated the two germline ends. This CDR3 comprises 15 residues. Germline-derived CDR1 and CDR2 are GTSNPN and SVGIG (reference sequence).

The V call is TRBV4-1, the J call TRBJ1-3; D unclear. V lost 8 bases and J lost 4, with 12 bases in between. The CDR3 has 13 amino acids. Germline values: CDR1 MGHRA, CDR2 YSYEKL. This chain's CDR3 is CASSRIIGNTIYF. The CDR3 coding sequence is TGCGCCAGCTCTCGAATAATCGGAAACACCATATATTTT.

The count of this clone is one. The gene calls are TRBV10-3 and TRBJ1-2; D unclear. Germline CDR1 reads ENHRY; CDR2 reads SYGVKD. The CDR3 consists of 15 residues. Trimming shortened V by 2 bases and J by 0 bases, and 10 bases separated the two germline ends. In DNA, the CDR3 is TGTGCCATCAGTGAGCCGACACGAGCTAACTATGGCTACACCTTC. Protein product: CAISEPTRANYGYTF.

The chain uses TRBV7-9 and TRBJ1-4; the match to TRBD1 covers 9 bases. The CDR3 length is 17 residues. V was pared by 5 bases and J by 5 bases, with 12 bases of the junction left unmatched. Germline CDR1 and CDR2: SEHNR and FQNEAQ (reference sequence). CDR3 nucleotide sequence: TGTGCCAGCAGCCACCGGGACAGGGCAGTCCAAAATGAAAAACTGTTTTTT. It specifies CASSHRDRAVQNEKLFF.

As concerns this clone: Germline is not matched at one junction end, which may reflect a read error. The V gene is TRBV10-1, the J gene TRBJ2-7; perhaps D is TRBD1 or TRBD2 (5 bases each). CDR3 size: 12 residues. In germline, CDR1 is WNHNN, CDR2 SYGVQD (reference sequence). CDR3 DNA sequence: TGCGCCAGCAGCGAACCCGGGACGGAGCCCCACTTC. It yields the protein CASSEPGTEPHF.

The chain recombines TRBV19 with TRBJ1-2; 7 bases are a match to TRBD1. Looked up from germline, CDR1 is LNHDA and CDR2 is SQIVND (reference sequence). V dropped 5 bases and J dropped 5; count of bases not matched to a gene: 11. This CDR3 spans 15 amino acids. CDR3 sequence: CASSPGQISWYGYTF. CDR3 coding DNA: TGTGCCAGTAGTCCGGGACAGATAAGCTGGTATGGCTACACCTTC.

V gene TRBV4-3 combines with J gene TRBJ1-1, with D unclear. Trimming took 3 bases from V and 3 from J, leaving 8 bases between them. This CDR3 contains 13 residues. Per the germline V gene, CDR1 is LGHNA and CDR2 is YSLEER. The CDR3 region is CASSQFRDTEAFF. The DNA for the CDR3 is TGCGCCAGCAGCCAGTTCAGAGACACTGAAGCTTTCTTT.

V is TRBV7-9 and J is TRBJ1-3; D uncertain. V gave up 8 bases and J gave up 0 bases, with 11 bases separating them. Germline V gene sequence: CDR1 SEHNR, CDR2 FQNEAQ (reference sequence). This CDR3 comprises 14 residues. Here the CDR3 reads CASLGPSSGNTIYF. The DNA of the CDR3 is TGTGCCAGCTTAGGGCCATCCTCTGGAAACACCATATATTTT.

This clone occurred a few times. In nucleotides, the CDR3 is TGTGCCACCAGTGACGCTTCCGGTACGCGGGGGCGGGATACGCAGTATTTT. Translation gives CATSDASGTRGRDTQYF. The V call is TRBV24-1, the J call TRBJ2-3, with D tentatively TRBD2 (7 bases). Between the trimmed V and J ends, which lost 4 bases and 6 bases, there was a span of 22 bases. Germline CDR1 KGHDR, CDR2 SFDVKD. The CDR3 is 17 amino acids.

The V gene is TRBV7-6, the J gene TRBJ1-6; 8 bases line up with TRBD1. This CDR3 region has 15 residues. V shed 0 bases, J shed 5 bases, and the junction held 0 bases outside the gene matches. Germline lookup yields CDR1 SGHVS and CDR2 FNYEAQ. Here the CDR3 reads CASSLATGDNSPLHF. The CDR3 DNA sequence: TGTGCCAGCAGCTTAGCGACAGGGGATAATTCACCCCTCCACTTT.

To note about this clone: This same CDR3 is encoded by further DNA sequences in the sample. V is TRBV19 and J is TRBJ1-1; TRBD1 agrees at 8 bases. V was pared by 4 bases and J by 5 bases, with 3 bases of the junction left unmatched. The CDR3 spans 13 residues. CDR1 is LNHDA, CDR2 SQIVND, per germline (reference sequence). The CDR3 region has the DNA TGTGCCAGTAGTAGCACAGGGGGAACTGAAGCTTTCTTT. Translating gives CASSSTGGTEAFF. The full variable domain, with the rest looked up from reference TRBV19 and TRBJ1-1, is DGGITQSPKYLFRKEGQNVTLSCEQNLNHDAMYWYRQDPGQGLRLIYYSQIVNDFQKGDIAEGYSVSREKKESFPLTVTSAQKNPTAFYLCASSSTGGTEAFFGQGTRLTVV.